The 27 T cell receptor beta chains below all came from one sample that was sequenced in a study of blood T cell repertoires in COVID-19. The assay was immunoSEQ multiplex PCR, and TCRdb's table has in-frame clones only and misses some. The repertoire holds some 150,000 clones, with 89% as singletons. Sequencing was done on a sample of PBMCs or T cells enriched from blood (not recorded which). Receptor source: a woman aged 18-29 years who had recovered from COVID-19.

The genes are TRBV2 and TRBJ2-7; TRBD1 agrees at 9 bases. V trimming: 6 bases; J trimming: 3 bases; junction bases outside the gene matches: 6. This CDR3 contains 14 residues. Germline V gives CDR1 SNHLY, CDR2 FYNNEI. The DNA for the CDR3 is TGTGCCAGCAGCATGGGACAGGGTGGCTACGAGCAGTACTTC. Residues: CASSMGQGGYEQYF.

In DNA form, the CDR3 reads TGTGCCAGTAGTAACAGGGAAAAGAATCAGCCCCAGCATTTT. It specifies CASSNREKNQPQHF. The gene calls are TRBV19 and TRBJ1-5; tentatively, D is TRBD1 (6 bases). Germline lookup yields CDR1 LNHDA and CDR2 SQIVND (reference sequence). The CDR3 is 14 amino acids. The V end was cut by 4 bases, the J end by 4 bases, with 11 bases between.

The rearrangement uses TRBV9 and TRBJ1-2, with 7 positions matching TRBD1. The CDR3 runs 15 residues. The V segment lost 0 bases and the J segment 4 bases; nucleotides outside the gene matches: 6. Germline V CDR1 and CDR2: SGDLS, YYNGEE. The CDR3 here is CASSVGTGVAYGYTF. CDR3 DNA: TGTGCCAGCAGCGTAGGCACAGGGGTCGCCTATGGCTACACCTTC.

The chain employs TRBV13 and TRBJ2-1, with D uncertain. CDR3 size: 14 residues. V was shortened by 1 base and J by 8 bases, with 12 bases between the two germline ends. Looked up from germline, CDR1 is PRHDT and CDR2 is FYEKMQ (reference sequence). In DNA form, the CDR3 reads TGTGCCAGCAGCTTAGTAGACGGAGTGGATGAGCAGTTCTTC. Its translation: CASSLVDGVDEQFF.

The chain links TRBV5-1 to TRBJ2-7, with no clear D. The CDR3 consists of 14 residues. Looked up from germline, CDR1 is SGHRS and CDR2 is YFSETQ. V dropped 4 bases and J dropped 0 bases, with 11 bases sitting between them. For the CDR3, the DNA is TGCGCCAGCAGCGCAACAGTAACCTCCTACGAGCAGTACTTC. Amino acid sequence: CASSATVTSYEQYF.

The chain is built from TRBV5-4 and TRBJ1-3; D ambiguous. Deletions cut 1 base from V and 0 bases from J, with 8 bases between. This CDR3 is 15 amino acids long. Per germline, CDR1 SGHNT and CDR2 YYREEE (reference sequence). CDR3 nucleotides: TGTGCCAGCAGCTTGTTTGGAGCCTCTGGAAACACCATATATTTT. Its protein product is CASSLFGASGNTIYF. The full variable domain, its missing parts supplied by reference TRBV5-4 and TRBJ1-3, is ETGVTQSPTHLIKTRGQQVTLRCSSQSGHNTVSWYQQALGQGPQFIFQYYREEENGRGNFPPRFSGLQFPNYSSELNVNALELDDSALYLCASSLFGASGNTIYFGEGSWLTVV.

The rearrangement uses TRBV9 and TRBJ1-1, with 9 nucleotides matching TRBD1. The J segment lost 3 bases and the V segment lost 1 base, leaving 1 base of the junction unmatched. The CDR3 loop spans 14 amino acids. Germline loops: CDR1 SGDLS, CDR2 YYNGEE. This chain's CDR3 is CASSVWTGDTEAFF. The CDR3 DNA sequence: TGTGCCAGCAGCGTATGGACAGGGGACACTGAAGCTTTCTTT.

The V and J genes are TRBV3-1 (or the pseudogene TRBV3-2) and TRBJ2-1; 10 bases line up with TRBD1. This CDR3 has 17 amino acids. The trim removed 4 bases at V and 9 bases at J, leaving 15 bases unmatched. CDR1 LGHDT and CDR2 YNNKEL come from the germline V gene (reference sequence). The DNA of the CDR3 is TGTGCCAGCAGCCCACGAACTGGAGGACAGGGGGGTGGTGAGCAGTTCTTC. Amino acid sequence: CASSPRTGGQGGGEQFF.

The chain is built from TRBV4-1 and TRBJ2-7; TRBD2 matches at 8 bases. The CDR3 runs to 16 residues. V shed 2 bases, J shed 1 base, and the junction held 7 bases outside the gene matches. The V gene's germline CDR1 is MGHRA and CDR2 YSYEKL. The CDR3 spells CASSQPLAGLSYEQYF. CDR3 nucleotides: TGCGCCAGCAGCCAACCCTTAGCGGGACTTTCCTACGAGCAGTACTTC.

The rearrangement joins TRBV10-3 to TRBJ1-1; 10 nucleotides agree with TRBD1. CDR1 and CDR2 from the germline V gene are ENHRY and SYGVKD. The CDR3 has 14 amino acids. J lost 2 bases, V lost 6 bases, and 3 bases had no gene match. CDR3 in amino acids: CAIRRTGGNTEAFF. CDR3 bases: TGTGCCATCAGAAGGACAGGGGGAAACACTGAAGCTTTCTTT.

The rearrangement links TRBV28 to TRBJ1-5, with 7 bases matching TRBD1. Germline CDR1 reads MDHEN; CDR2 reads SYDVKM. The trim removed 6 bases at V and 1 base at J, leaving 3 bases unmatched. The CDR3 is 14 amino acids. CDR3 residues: CASSSGQSNQPQHF. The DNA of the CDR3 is TGTGCCAGCAGCTCGGGACAGAGCAATCAGCCCCAGCATTTT.

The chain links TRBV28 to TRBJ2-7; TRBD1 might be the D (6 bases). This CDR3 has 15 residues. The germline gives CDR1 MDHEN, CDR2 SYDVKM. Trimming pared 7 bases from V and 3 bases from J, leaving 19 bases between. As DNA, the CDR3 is TGTGCCAGCATGGGTCGCCTTCGCAGGGGCTACGAGCAGTACTTC. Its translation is CASMGRLRRGYEQYF. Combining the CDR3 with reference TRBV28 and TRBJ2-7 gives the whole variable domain DVKVTQSSRYLVKRTGEKVFLECVQDMDHENMFWYRQDPGLGLRLIYFSYDVKMKEKGDIPEGYSVSREKKERFSLILESASTNQTSMYLCASMGRLRRGYEQYFGPGTRLTVT.

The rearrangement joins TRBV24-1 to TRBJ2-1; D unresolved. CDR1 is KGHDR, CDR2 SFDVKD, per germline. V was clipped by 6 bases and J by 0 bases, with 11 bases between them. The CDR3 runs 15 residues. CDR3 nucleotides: TGTGCCACCAGTCGGTCCGAGAGCTCCTACAATGAGCAGTTCTTC. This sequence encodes CATSRSESSYNEQFF.

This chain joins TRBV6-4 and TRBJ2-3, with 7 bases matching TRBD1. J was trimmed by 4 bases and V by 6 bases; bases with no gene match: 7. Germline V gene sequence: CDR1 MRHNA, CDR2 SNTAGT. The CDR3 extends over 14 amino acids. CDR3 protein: CASRTGTDADTQYF. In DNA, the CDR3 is TGTGCCAGCAGGACTGGGACAGATGCAGATACGCAGTATTTT.

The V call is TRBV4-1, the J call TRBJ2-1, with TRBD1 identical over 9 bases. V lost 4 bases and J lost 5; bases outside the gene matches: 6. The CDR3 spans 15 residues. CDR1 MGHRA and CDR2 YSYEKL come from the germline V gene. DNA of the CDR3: TGCGCCAGCAGCCCCGGGACAGGGTTCGACAATGAGCAGTTCTTC. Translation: CASSPGTGFDNEQFF.

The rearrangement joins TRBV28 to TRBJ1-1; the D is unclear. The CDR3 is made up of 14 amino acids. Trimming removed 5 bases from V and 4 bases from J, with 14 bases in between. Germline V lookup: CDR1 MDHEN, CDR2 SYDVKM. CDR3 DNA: TGTGCCAGCAGTAAAGCGGGAGGGAGCACTGAAGCTTTCTTT. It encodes CASSKAGGSTEAFF.

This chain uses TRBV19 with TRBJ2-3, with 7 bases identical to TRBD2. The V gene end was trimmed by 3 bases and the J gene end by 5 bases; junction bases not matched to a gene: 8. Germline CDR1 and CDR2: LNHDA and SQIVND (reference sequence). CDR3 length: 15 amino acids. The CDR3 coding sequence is TGTGCCAGTAGTATCATGGCGGGAGCGGTAGATACGCAGTATTTT. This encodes CASSIMAGAVDTQYF. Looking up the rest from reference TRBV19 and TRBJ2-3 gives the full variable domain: DGGITQSPKYLFRKEGQNVTLSCEQNLNHDAMYWYRQDPGQGLRLIYYSQIVNDFQKGDIAEGYSVSREKKESFPLTVTSAQKNPTAFYLCASSIMAGAVDTQYFGPGTRLTVL.

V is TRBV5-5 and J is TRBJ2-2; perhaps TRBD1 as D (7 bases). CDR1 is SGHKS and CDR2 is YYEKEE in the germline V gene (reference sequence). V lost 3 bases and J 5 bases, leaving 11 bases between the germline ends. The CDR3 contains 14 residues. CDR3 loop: CASSSPGGTGELFF. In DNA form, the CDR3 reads TGTGCCAGCAGCTCCCCAGGGGGGACCGGGGAGCTGTTTTTT. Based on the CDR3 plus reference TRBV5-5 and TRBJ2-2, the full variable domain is DAGVTQSPTHLIKTRGQQVTLRCSPISGHKSVSWYQQVLGQGPQFIFQYYEKEERGRGNFPDRFSARQFPNYSSELNVNALLLGDSALYLCASSSPGGTGELFFGEGSRLTVL.

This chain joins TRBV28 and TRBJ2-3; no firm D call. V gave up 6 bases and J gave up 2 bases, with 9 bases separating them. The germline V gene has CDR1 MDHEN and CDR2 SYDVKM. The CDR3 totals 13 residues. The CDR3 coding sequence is TGTGCCAGCAGCTCGACTGCCACAGATACGCAGTATTTT. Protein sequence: CASSSTATDTQYF.

In DNA, the CDR3 is TGTGCCAGCAGCTTGGCCCCGCGGGAGCCCTACGAGCAGTACTTC. Its protein product is CASSLAPREPYEQYF. This chain connects TRBV5-4 to TRBJ2-7; 7 bases map to TRBD2. This CDR3 is 15 amino acids long. Per the germline V gene, CDR1 is SGHNT and CDR2 is YYREEE (reference sequence). V was clipped by 0 bases and J by 2 bases; unmatched bases: 5.

CDR3 bases: TGTGCCAGCAGCCAACGGGACACCGATCAGCCCCAGCATTTT. This gives the protein CASSQRDTDQPQHF. The chain couples TRBV16 to TRBJ1-5; possibly TRBD1 for D (6 bases). V was cut by 2 bases and J by 5 bases, with 10 bases left in between. This CDR3 has 14 amino acids. Germline V lookup: CDR1 KGHSY, CDR2 FQNENV.

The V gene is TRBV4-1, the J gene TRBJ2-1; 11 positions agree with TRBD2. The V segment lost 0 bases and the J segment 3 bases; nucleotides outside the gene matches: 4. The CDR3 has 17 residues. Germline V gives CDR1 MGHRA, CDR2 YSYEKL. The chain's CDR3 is CASSQDRTSGFYNEQFF. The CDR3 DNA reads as TGCGCCAGCAGCCAAGATCGGACTAGCGGGTTCTACAATGAGCAGTTCTTC.

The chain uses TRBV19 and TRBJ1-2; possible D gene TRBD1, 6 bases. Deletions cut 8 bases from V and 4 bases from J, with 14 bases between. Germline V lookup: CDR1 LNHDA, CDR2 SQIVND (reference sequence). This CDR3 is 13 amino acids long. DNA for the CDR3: TGTGCCAGTTGCAGGGGCAGTGGCTATGGCTACACCTTC. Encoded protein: CASCRGSGYGYTF.

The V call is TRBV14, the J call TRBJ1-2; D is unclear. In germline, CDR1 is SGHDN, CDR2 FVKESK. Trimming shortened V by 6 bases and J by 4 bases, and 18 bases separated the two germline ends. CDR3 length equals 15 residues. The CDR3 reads CASSQRRGGGYGYTF. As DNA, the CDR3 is TGTGCCAGCAGTCAGCGACGGGGTGGTGGCTATGGCTACACCTTC.

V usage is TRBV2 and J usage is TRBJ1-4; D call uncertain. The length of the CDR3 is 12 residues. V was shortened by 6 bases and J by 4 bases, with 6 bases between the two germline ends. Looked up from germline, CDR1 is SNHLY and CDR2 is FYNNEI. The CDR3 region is CASSISNEKLFF. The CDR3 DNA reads TGTGCCAGCAGCATCAGTAATGAAAAACTGTTTTTT.

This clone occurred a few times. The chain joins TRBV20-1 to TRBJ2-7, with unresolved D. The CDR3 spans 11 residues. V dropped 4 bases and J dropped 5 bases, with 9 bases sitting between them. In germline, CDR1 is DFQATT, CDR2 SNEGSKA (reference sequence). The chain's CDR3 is CSAIRSDEQYF. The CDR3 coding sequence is TGCAGTGCTATCCGGTCTGACGAGCAGTACTTC.

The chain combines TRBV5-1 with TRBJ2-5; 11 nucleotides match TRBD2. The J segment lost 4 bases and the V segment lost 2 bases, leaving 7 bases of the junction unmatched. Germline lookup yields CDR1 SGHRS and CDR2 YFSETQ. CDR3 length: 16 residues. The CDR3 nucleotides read TGCGCCAGCAGCTTCACCACTAGCGGGAGAGCAGAGACCCAGTACTTC. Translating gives CASSFTTSGRAETQYF.